These 10 T cell receptor beta chains came from one sample sequenced in a study of CD8 T cells in ankylosing spondylitis. Their recognized antigens are unknown. Study-wide results and caveats: Seemingly distinctive of ankylosing spondylitis blood was a TCR beta motif formed by eight highly homologous variants.

TCRdb ran MiXCR on the 5' RACE reads and lists one entry per CDR3 protein. The sample lists a few hundred thousand distinct CDR3 sequences, about 7% seen once, with 13% to 15% in the top ten. The sample taken for sequencing was blood, either unsorted or a sorted T cell fraction (not recorded which). These receptors were taken from a male donor with ankylosing spondylitis.

This clonotype has at least ten counts. This rearrangement joins TRBV7-9 to TRBJ2-2; TRBD1 aligns across 7 bases. Trimming took 6 bases from V and 2 from J; bases not matched to a gene: 6. CDR1 and CDR2 (germline): SEHNR, FQNEAQ (reference sequence). The CDR3 loop spans 15 amino acids. The CDR3 sequence: CASSYRDRNTGELFF. CDR3 bases: TGTGCCAGCAGTTACCGGGACAGAAACACCGGGGAGCTGTTTTTT.

This clonotype was recorded many times. The rearrangement joins TRBV20-1 to TRBJ1-1, with 7 bases that match TRBD1. This CDR3 is 13 amino acids long. Germline CDR1 DFQATT, CDR2 SNEGSKA (reference sequence). The junction had 6 bases not matched to a gene; V was cut back by 5 bases and J by 3 bases. As DNA, the CDR3 is TGCAGTGCTGACACAGGGGAGGACACTGAAGCTTTCTTT. This sequence encodes CSADTGEDTEAFF.

At least ten counts were recorded for this clonotype. The chain recombines TRBV7-9 with TRBJ2-7; 9 bases match TRBD1. Germline-derived CDR1 and CDR2 are SEHNR and FQNEAQ (reference sequence). The CDR3 spans 16 residues. The junction had 11 bases not matched to a gene; V was cut back by 5 bases and J by 3 bases. In DNA form, the CDR3 reads TGTGCCAGCAGCCCCGGGACAGGGAAAACCCGCTACGAGCAGTACTTC. Translated, it gives CASSPGTGKTRYEQYF.

This clonotype showed up many times. The CDR3 coding sequence is TGTGCCAGCAGTTACATAGCGGGAGAAGAGGAGAATGAGCAGTTCTTC. It encodes CASSYIAGEEENEQFF. The genes are TRBV6-2 or TRBV6-3 and TRBJ2-1; the match to TRBD2 covers 9 bases. Germline values: CDR1 MNHEY, CDR2 SVGEGT. With V trimmed by 2 bases and J by 7 bases, 9 bases remained unmatched. The CDR3 loop spans 16 amino acids.

This clonotype was seen at least ten times. This chain joins TRBV6-5 and TRBJ1-2; D call uncertain. This CDR3 has 14 residues. The ends were cut back, 2 bases at V and 2 bases at J, with 9 bases in the middle. Germline-derived CDR1 and CDR2 are MNHEY and SVGAGI. This CDR3 reads CASSYGQENYGYTF. The CDR3 DNA reads as TGTGCCAGCAGTTACGGGCAGGAGAACTATGGCTACACCTTC.

This clonotype was recorded many times. V and J are TRBV7-9 and TRBJ2-3; the D is unclear. Trimming stripped 5 bases from V and 6 bases from J, with 9 bases between. The CDR3 sequence is 12 residues long. CDR1 SEHNR and CDR2 FQNEAQ come from the germline V gene (reference sequence). The CDR3 sequence is CASSQPSDTQYF. For the CDR3, the DNA is TGTGCCAGCAGCCAACCGTCTGATACGCAGTATTTT.

This clonotype was recorded at least ten times. The chain combines TRBV20-1 with TRBJ1-4, with 9 bases lining up with TRBD1. The CDR3 has 16 residues. V lost 1 base, J lost 8 bases, and 11 bases stayed unmatched. Germline CDR1 and CDR2: DFQATT and SNEGSKA (reference sequence). In DNA form, the CDR3 reads TGCAGTGCTAGAGGGACAGGGGAGGTGGGTGTGGAAAAACTGTTTTTT. Protein sequence: CSARGTGEVGVEKLFF.

This clonotype was detected ten times or more. This rearrangement joins TRBV11-2 to TRBJ2-1, with D hard to call. The CDR3 is 14 residues long. In germline, CDR1 is SGHAT, CDR2 FQNNGV. Trimming removed 3 bases from V and 7 bases from J, with 13 bases in between. The CDR3 coding sequence is TGTGCCAGCAGCTTTCTAGAAGGTCAGAATGAGCAGTTCTTC. Amino acid sequence: CASSFLEGQNEQFF.

This clonotype was seen repeatedly, ten times or more. This chain joins TRBV24-1 and TRBJ2-7, with D tentatively TRBD1 or TRBD2 (5 bases each). The V and J ends lost 0 bases and 5 bases respectively, with 7 bases between them. Germline loops: CDR1 KGHDR, CDR2 SFDVKD. This CDR3 contains 13 residues. CDR3 amino acids: CATSDLRDDEQYF. The DNA for the CDR3 is TGTGCCACCAGTGATTTGCGGGACGACGAGCAGTACTTC.

This clonotype has a count of ten or more. The chain employs TRBV5-1 and TRBJ1-5, with 11 bases matching TRBD1. V dropped 3 bases and J dropped 1; count of bases not matched to a gene: 9. The CDR3 has 18 amino acids. CDR1 SGHRS and CDR2 YFSETQ come from the germline V gene. The CDR3 loop reads CASSSGPWDRGSNQPQHF. CDR3 bases: TGCGCCAGCAGCTCTGGCCCCTGGGACAGGGGGAGCAATCAGCCCCAGCATTTT.